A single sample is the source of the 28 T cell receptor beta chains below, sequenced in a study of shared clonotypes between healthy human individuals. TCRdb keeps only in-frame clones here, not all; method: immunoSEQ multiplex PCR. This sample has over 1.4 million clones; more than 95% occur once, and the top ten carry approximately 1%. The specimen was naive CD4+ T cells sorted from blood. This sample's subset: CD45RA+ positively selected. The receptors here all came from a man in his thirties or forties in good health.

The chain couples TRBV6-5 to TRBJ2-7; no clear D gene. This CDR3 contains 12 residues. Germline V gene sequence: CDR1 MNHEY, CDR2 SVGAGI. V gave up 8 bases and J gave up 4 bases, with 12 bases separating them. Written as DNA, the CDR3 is TGTGCCAGCTCCGGGTATGGATACGAGCAGTACTTC. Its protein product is CASSGYGYEQYF.

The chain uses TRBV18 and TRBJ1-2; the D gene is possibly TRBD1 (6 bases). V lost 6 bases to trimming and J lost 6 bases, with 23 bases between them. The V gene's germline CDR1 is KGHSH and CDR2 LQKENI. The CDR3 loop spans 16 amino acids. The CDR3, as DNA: TGTGCCAGCTCGCGTGATCCAGGGGTTATGAGCCATGGCTACACCTTC. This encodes CASSRDPGVMSHGYTF. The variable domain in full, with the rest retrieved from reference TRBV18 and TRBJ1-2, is NAGVMQNPRHLVRRRGQEARLRCSPMKGHSHVYWYRQLPEEGLKFMVYLQKENIIDESGMPKERFSAEFPKEGPSILRIQQVVRGDSAAYFCASSRDPGVMSHGYTFGSGTRLTVV.

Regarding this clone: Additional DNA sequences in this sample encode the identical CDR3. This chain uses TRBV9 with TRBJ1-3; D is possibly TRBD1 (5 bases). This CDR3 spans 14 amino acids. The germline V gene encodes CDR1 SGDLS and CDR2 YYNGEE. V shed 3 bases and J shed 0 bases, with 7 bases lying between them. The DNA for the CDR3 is TGTGCCAGCAGCGGAGGGACCTCTGGAAACACCATATATTTT. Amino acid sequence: CASSGGTSGNTIYF.

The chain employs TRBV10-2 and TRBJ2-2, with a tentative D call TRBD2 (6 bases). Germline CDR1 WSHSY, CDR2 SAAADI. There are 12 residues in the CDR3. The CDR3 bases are TGCGCTGGGGGGACCTTCACCGGGGAGCTGTTTTTT. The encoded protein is CAGGTFTGELFF.

The CDR3 sequence is CASSFRQGYFYEQYF. The CDR3 bases are TGTGCCAGCAGCTTTAGACAGGGGTATTTCTACGAGCAGTACTTC. This chain joins TRBV7-9 and TRBJ2-7, with 8 nucleotides matching TRBD1. The CDR3 has 15 amino acids. Germline lookup yields CDR1 SEHNR and CDR2 FQNEAQ (reference sequence). The trim removed 3 bases at V and 3 bases at J, leaving 7 bases unmatched.

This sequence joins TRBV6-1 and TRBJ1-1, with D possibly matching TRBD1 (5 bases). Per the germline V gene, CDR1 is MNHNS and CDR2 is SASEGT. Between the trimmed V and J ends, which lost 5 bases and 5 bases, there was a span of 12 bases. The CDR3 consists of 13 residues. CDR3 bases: TGTGCCAGCAGTATTGACAGAGGGACTGAAGCTTTCTTT. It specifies CASSIDRGTEAFF.

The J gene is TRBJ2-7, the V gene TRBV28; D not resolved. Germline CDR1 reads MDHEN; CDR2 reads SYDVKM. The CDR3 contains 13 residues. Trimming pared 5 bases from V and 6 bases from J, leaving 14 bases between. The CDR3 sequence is CASSRNLGSEQYF. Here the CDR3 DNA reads TGTGCCAGCAGTCGAAATCTAGGATCCGAGCAGTACTTC.

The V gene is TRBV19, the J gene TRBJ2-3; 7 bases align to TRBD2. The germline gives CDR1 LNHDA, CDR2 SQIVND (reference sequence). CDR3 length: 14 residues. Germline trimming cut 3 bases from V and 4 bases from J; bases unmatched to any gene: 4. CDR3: CASSMSRGADTQYF. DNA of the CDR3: TGTGCCAGTAGTATGTCTCGGGGGGCAGATACGCAGTATTTT.

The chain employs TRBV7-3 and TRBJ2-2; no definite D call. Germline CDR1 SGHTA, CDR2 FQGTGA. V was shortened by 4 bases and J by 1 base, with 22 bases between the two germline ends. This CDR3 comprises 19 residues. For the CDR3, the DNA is TGTGCCAGCAGCTCCCCACACAGCATCCCTCGGAAGAACACCGGGGAGCTGTTTTTT. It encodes CASSSPHSIPRKNTGELFF. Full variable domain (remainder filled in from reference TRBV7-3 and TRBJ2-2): GAGVSQTPSNKVTEKGKYVELRCDPISGHTALYWYRQSLGQGPEFLIYFQGTGAADDSGLPNDRFFAVRPEGSVSTLKIQRTERGDSAVYLCASSSPHSIPRKNTGELFFGEGSRLTVL.

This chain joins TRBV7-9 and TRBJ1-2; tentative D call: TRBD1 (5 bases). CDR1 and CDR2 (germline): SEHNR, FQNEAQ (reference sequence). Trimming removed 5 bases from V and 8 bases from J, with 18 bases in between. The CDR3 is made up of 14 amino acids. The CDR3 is CASSPTGGGSGYTF. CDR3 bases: TGTGCCAGCAGCCCCACCGGGGGGGGTTCGGGCTACACCTTC. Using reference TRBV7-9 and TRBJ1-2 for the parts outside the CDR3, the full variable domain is DTGVSQNPRHKITKRGQNVTFRCDPISEHNRLYWYRQTLGQGPEFLTYFQNEAQLEKSRLLSDRFSAERPKGSFSTLEIQRTEQGDSAMYLCASSPTGGGSGYTFGSGTRLTVV.

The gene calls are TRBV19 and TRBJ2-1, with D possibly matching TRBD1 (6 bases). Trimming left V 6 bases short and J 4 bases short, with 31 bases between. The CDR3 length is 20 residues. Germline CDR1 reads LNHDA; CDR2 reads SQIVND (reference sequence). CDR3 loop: CASSPTGTKGSSPLYNEQFF. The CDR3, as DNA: TGTGCCAGTAGCCCGACCGGGACAAAGGGGTCGTCTCCCCTATACAATGAGCAGTTCTTC. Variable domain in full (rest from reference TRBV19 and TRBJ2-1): DGGITQSPKYLFRKEGQNVTLSCEQNLNHDAMYWYRQDPGQGLRLIYYSQIVNDFQKGDIAEGYSVSREKKESFPLTVTSAQKNPTAFYLCASSPTGTKGSSPLYNEQFFGPGTRLTVL.

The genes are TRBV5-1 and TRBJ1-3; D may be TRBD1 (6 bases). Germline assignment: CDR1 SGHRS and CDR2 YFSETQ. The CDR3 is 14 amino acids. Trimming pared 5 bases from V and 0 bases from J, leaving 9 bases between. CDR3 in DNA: TGCGCCAGCAGTGCAGGGGTCTCTGGAAACACCATATATTTT. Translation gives CASSAGVSGNTIYF.

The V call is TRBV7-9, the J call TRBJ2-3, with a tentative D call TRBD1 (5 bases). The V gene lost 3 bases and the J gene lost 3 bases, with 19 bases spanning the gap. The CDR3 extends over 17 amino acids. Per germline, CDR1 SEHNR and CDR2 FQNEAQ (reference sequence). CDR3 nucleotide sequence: TGTGCCAGCAGCTTCCCCGACAGAACAAGGAAAACAGATACGCAGTATTTT. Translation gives CASSFPDRTRKTDTQYF.

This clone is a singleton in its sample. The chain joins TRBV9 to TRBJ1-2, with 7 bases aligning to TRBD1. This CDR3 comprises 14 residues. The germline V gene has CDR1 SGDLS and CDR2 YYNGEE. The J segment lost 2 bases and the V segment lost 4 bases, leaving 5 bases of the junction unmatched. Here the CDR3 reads CASSKRQGNYGYTF. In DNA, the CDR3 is TGTGCCAGCAGCAAACGACAGGGAAACTATGGCTACACCTTC.

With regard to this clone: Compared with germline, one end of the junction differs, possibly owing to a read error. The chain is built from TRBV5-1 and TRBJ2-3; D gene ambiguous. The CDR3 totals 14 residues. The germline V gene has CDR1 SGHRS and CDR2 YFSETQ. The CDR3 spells CASSLGTTTNTQYF. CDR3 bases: TGCGCCAGCAGCTTGGGGACCACCACAAATACGCAGTATTTT. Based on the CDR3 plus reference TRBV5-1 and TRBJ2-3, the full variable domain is KAGVTQTPRYLIKTRGQQVTLSCSPISGHRSVSWYQQTPGQGLQFLFEYFSETQRNKGNFPGRFSGRQFSNSRSEMNVSTLELGDSALYLCASSLGTTTNTQYFGPGTRLTVL.

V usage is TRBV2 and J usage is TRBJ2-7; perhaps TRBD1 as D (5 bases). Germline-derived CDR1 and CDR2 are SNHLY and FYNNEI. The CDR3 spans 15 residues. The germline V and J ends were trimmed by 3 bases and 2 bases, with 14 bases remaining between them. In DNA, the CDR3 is TGTGCCAGCAGTGACGAGGACATCCGTCCCTACGAGCAGTACTTC. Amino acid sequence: CASSDEDIRPYEQYF.

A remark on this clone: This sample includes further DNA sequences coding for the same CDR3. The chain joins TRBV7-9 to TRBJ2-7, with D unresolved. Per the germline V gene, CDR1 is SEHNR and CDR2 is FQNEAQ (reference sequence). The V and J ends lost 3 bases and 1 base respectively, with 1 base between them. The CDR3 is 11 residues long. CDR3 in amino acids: CASSFSYEQYF. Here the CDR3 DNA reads TGTGCCAGCAGCTTTTCCTACGAGCAGTACTTC.

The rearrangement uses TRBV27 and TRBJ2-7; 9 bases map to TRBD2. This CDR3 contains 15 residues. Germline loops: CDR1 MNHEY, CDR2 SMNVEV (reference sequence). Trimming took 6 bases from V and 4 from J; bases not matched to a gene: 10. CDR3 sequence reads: CASSPRLADSYEQYF. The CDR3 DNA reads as TGTGCCAGCAGCCCCCGACTAGCGGACTCTTACGAGCAGTACTTC.

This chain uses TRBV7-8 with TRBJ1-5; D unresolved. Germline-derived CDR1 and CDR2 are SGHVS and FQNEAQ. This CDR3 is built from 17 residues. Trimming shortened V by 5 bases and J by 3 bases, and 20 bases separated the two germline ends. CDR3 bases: TGTGCCAGCAGCCTCCGGAGAAGCGTTAAGCCCAATCAGCCCCAGCATTTT. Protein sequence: CASSLRRSVKPNQPQHF.

The CDR3 DNA reads TGTGCCAGCAGCCCCCAGCGTGTGTCAGGGGTCTACGAGCAGTACTTC. Translating gives CASSPQRVSGVYEQYF. V gene TRBV14 combines with J gene TRBJ2-7, with D tentatively TRBD1 (6 bases). Between the trimmed V and J ends, which lost 4 bases and 3 bases, there was a span of 19 bases. The germline CDR1 and CDR2 sequences are SGHDN and FVKESK. The CDR3 extends over 16 amino acids.

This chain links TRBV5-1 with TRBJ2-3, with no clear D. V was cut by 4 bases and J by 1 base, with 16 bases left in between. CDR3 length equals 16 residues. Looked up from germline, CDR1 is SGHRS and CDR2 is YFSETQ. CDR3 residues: CASSIPTTVGTDTQYF. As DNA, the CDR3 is TGCGCCAGCAGCATTCCAACAACAGTTGGCACAGATACGCAGTATTTT.

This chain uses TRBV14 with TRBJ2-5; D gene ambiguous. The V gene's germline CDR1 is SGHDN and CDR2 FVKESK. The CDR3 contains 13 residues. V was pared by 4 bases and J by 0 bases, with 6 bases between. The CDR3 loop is CASSLRDQETQYF. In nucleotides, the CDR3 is TGTGCCAGCAGCCTGAGAGACCAAGAGACCCAGTACTTC.

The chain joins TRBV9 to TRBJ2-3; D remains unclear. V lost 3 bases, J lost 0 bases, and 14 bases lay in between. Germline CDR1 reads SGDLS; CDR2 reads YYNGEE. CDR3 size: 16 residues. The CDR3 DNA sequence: TGTGCCAGCAGCGGTCCTATGGACCCAAGCACAGATACGCAGTATTTT. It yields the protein CASSGPMDPSTDTQYF.

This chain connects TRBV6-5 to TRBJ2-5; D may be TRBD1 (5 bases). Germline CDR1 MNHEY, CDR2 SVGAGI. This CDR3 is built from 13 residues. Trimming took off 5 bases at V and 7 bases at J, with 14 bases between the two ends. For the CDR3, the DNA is TGTGCCAGCAGTCAATCCCTTCAGGGGACCCAGTACTTC. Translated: CASSQSLQGTQYF.

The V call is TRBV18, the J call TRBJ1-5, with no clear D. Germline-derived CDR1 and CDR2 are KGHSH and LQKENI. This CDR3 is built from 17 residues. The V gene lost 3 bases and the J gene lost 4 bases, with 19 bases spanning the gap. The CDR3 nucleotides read TGTGCCAGCTCACCCCTCCCCTCCCACGGGCTTAATCAGCCCCAGCATTTT. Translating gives CASSPLPSHGLNQPQHF.

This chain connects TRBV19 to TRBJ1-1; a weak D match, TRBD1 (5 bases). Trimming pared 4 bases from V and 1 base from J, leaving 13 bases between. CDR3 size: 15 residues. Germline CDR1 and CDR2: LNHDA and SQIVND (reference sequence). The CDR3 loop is CASSTPGDRNTEAFF. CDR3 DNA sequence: TGTGCCAGTAGTACCCCCGGCGACAGGAACACTGAAGCTTTCTTT.

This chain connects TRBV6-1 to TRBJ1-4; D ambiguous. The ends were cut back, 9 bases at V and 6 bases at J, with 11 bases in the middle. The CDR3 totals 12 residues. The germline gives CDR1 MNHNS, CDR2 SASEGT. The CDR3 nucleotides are TGTGCCAGTTCCCGGGAAGATGAAAAACTGTTTTTT. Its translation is CASSREDEKLFF.

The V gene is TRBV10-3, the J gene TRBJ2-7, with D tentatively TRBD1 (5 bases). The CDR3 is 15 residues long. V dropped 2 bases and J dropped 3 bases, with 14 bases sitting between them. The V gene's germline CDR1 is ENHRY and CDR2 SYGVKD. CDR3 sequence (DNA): TGTGCCATCAGTGAGGACAGTGCGCAGGGCTACGAGCAGTACTTC. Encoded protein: CAISEDSAQGYEQYF.